A single sample gave rise to the 8 T cell receptor beta chains below, sequenced in a study of blood T cell repertoires in COVID-19. Sequenced by immunoSEQ multiplex PCR; TCRdb stores in-frame clones only, minus some. The repertoire includes 25,000 to 30,000 clones, under 80% of them detected once, and about 40% sits in the top ten. Material: peripheral blood. All receptors derive from a man between 65 and 80 years old with acute or convalescent COVID-19.

The V gene is TRBV7-3, the J gene TRBJ2-1; 10 positions agree with TRBD2. Losses at the gene ends were 4 bases for V and 8 bases for J; bases not matched to a gene: 8. The CDR3 runs to 15 residues. Germline V gene sequence: CDR1 SGHTA, CDR2 FQGTGA. The CDR3 loop reads CASSSSAGGFDEQFF. Here the CDR3 DNA reads TGTGCCAGCAGCTCCTCAGCGGGGGGGTTTGATGAGCAGTTCTTC.

The chain recombines TRBV29-1 with TRBJ2-7, with 9 bases lining up with TRBD2. Germline CDR1 and CDR2: SQVTM and ANQGSEA. The CDR3 extends over 15 amino acids. V was clipped by 3 bases and J by 3 bases; unmatched bases: 9. In nucleotides, the CDR3 is TGCAGCGTTGAGGGGTCGGGAGCGGGAGGCTACGAGCAGTACTTC. Its protein product is CSVEGSGAGGYEQYF.

The V call is TRBV12-3 or TRBV12-4, the J call TRBJ2-7; a weak D match, TRBD2 (5 bases). Trimming cost V 4 bases and J 4 bases, with 8 bases left between them. CDR3 length equals 12 residues. CDR3 sequence reads: CASSYGLYEQYF. In nucleotides, the CDR3 is TGTGCCAGCAGTTATGGACTTTACGAGCAGTACTTC.

The CDR3 region is CASSLVPGGFRGYTF. The CDR3 nucleotides read TGTGCCAGCAGCTTGGTGCCAGGGGGCTTTAGGGGCTACACCTTC. The chain uses TRBV5-8 and TRBJ1-2, with 8 bases lining up with TRBD1. Trimming took 0 bases from V and 8 from J; bases not matched to a gene: 9. This CDR3 has 15 amino acids. From germline, CDR1 is SGHTS and CDR2 YDEGEE.

This clone rates as medium-sized. The CDR3 sequence: CASSQGGGSIVPGYTF. The CDR3 region has the DNA TGTGCCAGCAGCCAAGGGGGAGGCAGTATCGTGCCTGGCTACACCTTC. The chain recombines TRBV4-2 with TRBJ1-2; D is undetermined. This CDR3 has 16 amino acids. V was trimmed by 1 base and J by 7 bases, leaving 19 bases between them. Per germline, CDR1 LGHNA and CDR2 YNFKEQ.

The V call is TRBV5-1, the J call TRBJ2-5; D is ambiguous. The germline gives CDR1 SGHRS, CDR2 YFSETQ. The CDR3 has 17 amino acids. Trimming stripped 4 bases from V and 0 bases from J, with 19 bases between. As DNA, the CDR3 is TGCGCCAGCAGCCCCGTGGGTGGCGGTTGGTACCAAGAGACCCAGTACTTC. Encoded protein: CASSPVGGGWYQETQYF. The full variable domain, its missing parts supplied by reference TRBV5-1 and TRBJ2-5, is KAGVTQTPRYLIKTRGQQVTLSCSPISGHRSVSWYQQTPGQGLQFLFEYFSETQRNKGNFPGRFSGRQFSNSRSEMNVSTLELGDSALYLCASSPVGGGWYQETQYFGPGTRLLVL.

The chain recombines TRBV15 with TRBJ2-7, with D possibly matching TRBD1 (6 bases). The CDR3 sequence is 16 residues long. Germline V gene lookup returns CDR1 LNHNV and CDR2 YYDKDF (reference sequence). The V end lost 1 base, the J end lost 1 base, and 14 bases lay between the germline ends. The CDR3 loop reads CATSRVRGQMSYEQYF. The CDR3 DNA sequence: TGTGCCACCAGCAGAGTAAGGGGACAAATGTCCTACGAGCAGTACTTC.

The chain employs TRBV19 and TRBJ1-1; 7 bases are shared with TRBD1. This CDR3 spans 14 amino acids. Per the germline V gene, CDR1 is LNHDA and CDR2 is SQIVND (reference sequence). The junction had 9 bases not matched to a gene; V was cut back by 7 bases and J by 4 bases. CDR3 amino acids: CASNRGQRGTEAFF. DNA of the CDR3: TGTGCCAGTAACCGGGGACAGAGGGGCACTGAAGCTTTCTTT.